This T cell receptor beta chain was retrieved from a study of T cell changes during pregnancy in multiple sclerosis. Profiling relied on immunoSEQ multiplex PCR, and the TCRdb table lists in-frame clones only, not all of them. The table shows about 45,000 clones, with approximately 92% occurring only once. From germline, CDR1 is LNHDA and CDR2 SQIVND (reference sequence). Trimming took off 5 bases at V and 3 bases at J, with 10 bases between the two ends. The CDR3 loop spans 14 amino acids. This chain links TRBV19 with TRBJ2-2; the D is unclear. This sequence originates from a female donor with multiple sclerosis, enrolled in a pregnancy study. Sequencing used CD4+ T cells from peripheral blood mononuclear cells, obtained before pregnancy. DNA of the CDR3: TGTGCCAGTAGTCACCTCCACTACACCGGGGAGCTGTTTTTT. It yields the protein CASSHLHYTGELFF.